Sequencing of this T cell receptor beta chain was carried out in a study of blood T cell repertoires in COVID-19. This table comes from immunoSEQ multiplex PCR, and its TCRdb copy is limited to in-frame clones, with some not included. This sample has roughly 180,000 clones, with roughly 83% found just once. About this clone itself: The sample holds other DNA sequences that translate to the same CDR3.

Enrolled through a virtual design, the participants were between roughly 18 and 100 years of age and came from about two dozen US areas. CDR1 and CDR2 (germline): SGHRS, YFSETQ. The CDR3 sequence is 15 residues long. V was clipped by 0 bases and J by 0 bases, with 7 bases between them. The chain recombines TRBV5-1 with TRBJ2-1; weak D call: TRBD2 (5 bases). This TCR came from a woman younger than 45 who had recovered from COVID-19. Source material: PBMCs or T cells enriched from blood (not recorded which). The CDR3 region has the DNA TGCGCCAGCAGCTTGGAAGGGAGCTCCTACAATGAGCAGTTCTTC. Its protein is CASSLEGSSYNEQFF.